The 11 T cell receptor beta chains below all came from one sample that was sequenced in a study of blood T cell repertoires in COVID-19. Generated by immunoSEQ multiplex PCR, the TCRdb table keeps only in-frame clones and is missing some. The repertoire holds hundreds of thousands of clones, with 80% to 90% as singletons. Material for sequencing was peripheral blood. All receptors come from a woman aged 25 to 45 with active or convalescent COVID-19.

This clone was seen more than once but under ten times. This chain connects TRBV6-4 to TRBJ1-1, with D possibly TRBD1 on 5 matching bases. Trimming shortened V by 3 bases and J by 3 bases, and 11 bases separated the two germline ends. This CDR3 has 14 amino acids. CDR1 and CDR2 from the germline V gene are MRHNA and SNTAGT. The CDR3 DNA reads TGTGCCAGCAGTGAATTGGGGGGATACACTGAAGCTTTCTTT. Protein: CASSELGGYTEAFF.

The chain joins TRBV29-1 to TRBJ1-1; no definite D call. Germline V gives CDR1 SQVTM, CDR2 ANQGSEA. Deletions cut 4 bases from V and 5 bases from J, with 14 bases between. CDR3 length: 13 amino acids. The CDR3, as DNA: TGCAGCGTTGGAGGGTATCGAGATACTGAAGCTTTCTTT. Translation gives CSVGGYRDTEAFF.

The chain combines TRBV7-7 with TRBJ1-1, with 9 bases aligning to TRBD1. The CDR3 is 13 residues long. Germline V lookup: CDR1 SSHAT, CDR2 FNYEAQ (reference sequence). V lost 5 bases, J lost 6 bases, and 4 bases stayed unmatched. The CDR3 here is CASSADRGAEAFF. The CDR3 nucleotides are TGTGCCAGCAGCGCGGACAGGGGAGCTGAAGCTTTCTTT.

The V gene is TRBV13, the J gene TRBJ1-2; a weak D match, TRBD1 (5 bases). Trimming removed 5 bases from V and 4 bases from J, with 11 bases in between. This CDR3 has 13 residues. In germline, CDR1 is PRHDT, CDR2 FYEKMQ (reference sequence). The CDR3 spells CASSPQDIYGYTF. CDR3 nucleotide sequence: TGTGCCAGCAGCCCCCAGGACATCTATGGCTACACCTTC. The full variable domain, its missing parts supplied by reference TRBV13 and TRBJ1-2, is AAGVIQSPRHLIKEKRETATLKCYPIPRHDTVYWYQQGPGQDPQFLISFYEKMQSDKGSIPDRFSAQQFSDYHSELNMSSLELGDSALYFCASSPQDIYGYTFGSGTRLTVV.

The J gene is TRBJ2-5, the V gene TRBV11-2; 7 bases are shared with TRBD1. The germline V gene encodes CDR1 SGHAT and CDR2 FQNNGV. Germline trimming cut 4 bases from V and 7 bases from J; bases unmatched to any gene: 18. The length of the CDR3 is 17 residues. The CDR3 DNA sequence: TGTGCCAGCAGCTCCCAACTCGGGACAGCGACCCGGGGGACCCAGTACTTC. This sequence encodes CASSSQLGTATRGTQYF.

A note on this clone: This specimen includes other DNA sequences encoding the same CDR3. The chain employs TRBV19 and TRBJ1-5; D remains ambiguous. The CDR3 is 12 amino acids. Germline V gives CDR1 LNHDA, CDR2 SQIVND (reference sequence). V gave up 6 bases and J gave up 2 bases, with 5 bases separating them. In nucleotides, the CDR3 is TGTGCCAGTAGCGGAGGCAATCAGCCCCAGCATTTT. Translated: CASSGGNQPQHF.

This clone occurred once. The gene calls are TRBV3-1 (or the pseudogene TRBV3-2) and TRBJ1-5; possible D gene TRBD1, 5 bases. In germline, CDR1 is LGHDT, CDR2 YNNKEL (reference sequence). Trimming left V 3 bases short and J 2 bases short, with 11 bases between. This CDR3 has 15 residues. CDR3 sequence reads: CASSQGRVGNQPQHF. CDR3 nucleotides: TGTGCCAGCAGCCAGGGCAGGGTAGGCAATCAGCCCCAGCATTTT.

The CDR3 region is CAITGRALTNYGYTF. The DNA of the CDR3 is TGTGCCATTACGGGCAGGGCCTTAACTAACTATGGCTACACCTTC. The gene calls are TRBV6-5 and TRBJ1-2, with D maybe TRBD1 (5 bases). Germline V lookup: CDR1 MNHEY, CDR2 SVGAGI. The CDR3 runs to 15 residues. V was shortened by 10 bases and J by 0 bases, with 18 bases between the two germline ends.

The rearrangement uses TRBV2 and TRBJ2-3; TRBD1 matches at 8 bases. The CDR3 totals 14 residues. V trimming: 6 bases; J trimming: 1 base; junction bases outside the gene matches: 3. Per the germline V gene, CDR1 is SNHLY and CDR2 is FYNNEI. The DNA for the CDR3 is TGTGCCAGCAGACAGGGGGTGGGCACAGATACGCAGTATTTT. Residues: CASRQGVGTDTQYF.

CDR3 DNA: TGTGCCAGCAGCTTAGATGGGCTGCTCATATATTTT. It is translated as CASSLDGLLIYF. The chain recombines TRBV7-8 with TRBJ1-3, with D hard to call. The germline V gene encodes CDR1 SGHVS and CDR2 FQNEAQ. The CDR3 runs 12 residues. V was cut by 1 base and J by 12 bases, with 10 bases left in between.

The gene calls are TRBV5-1 and TRBJ2-5; D remains unclear. The length of the CDR3 is 13 residues. Looked up from germline, CDR1 is SGHRS and CDR2 is YFSETQ. Trimming took off 8 bases at V and 4 bases at J, with 15 bases between the two ends. CDR3 in DNA: TGCGCCAGTAACTCGCCCACCTTAGAGACCCAGTACTTC. This gives the protein CASNSPTLETQYF.